A single sample is the source of the 15 T cell receptor beta chains below, sequenced in a study of PD-1 blockade in classical Hodgkin lymphoma. Assay used: immunoSEQ multiplex PCR; TCRdb lists only in-frame clones, some missing. The sample consists of approximately 41,000 clones, about 85% of them appearing once. Autologous stem cell transplantation was followed by relapse in every patient, and brentuximab vedotin exposure varied. The source material was peripheral blood mononuclear cells (PBMCs), sampled before the second cycle of nivolumab. Receptors originate from a human donor with classical Hodgkin lymphoma.

The chain joins TRBV7-9 to TRBJ2-2; 9 bases match TRBD2. The CDR3 length is 17 residues. Trimming cost V 6 bases and J 4 bases; bases outside gene matches: 12. Germline lookup yields CDR1 SEHNR and CDR2 FQNEAQ (reference sequence). Written as DNA, the CDR3 is TGTGCCAGCAGACAACGCCCGGGGCGGGAGGGCACCGGGGAGCTGTTTTTT. The encoded protein is CASRQRPGREGTGELFF.

The rearrangement joins TRBV7-8 to TRBJ2-4; 8 bases are a match to TRBD1. From germline, CDR1 is SGHVS and CDR2 FQNEAQ. This CDR3 has 13 residues. The ends lost 4 bases at V and 6 bases at J; junction bases unmatched: 2. CDR3 region: CASSSGTGNIQYF. The CDR3 DNA is TGTGCCAGCAGCTCCGGGACAGGAAACATTCAGTACTTC.

The chain carries TRBV5-1 and TRBJ1-1, with TRBD1 as a possible D gene (6 bases). The V gene's germline CDR1 is SGHRS and CDR2 YFSETQ. Trimming took 3 bases from V and 2 from J, leaving 20 bases between them. The CDR3 extends over 17 amino acids. The CDR3 DNA is TGCGCCAGCAGCTCGTCGAGGGCAGGGGCTTATAACACTGAAGCTTTCTTT. It is translated as CASSSSRAGAYNTEAFF. Full variable domain (missing parts from reference TRBV5-1 and TRBJ1-1): KAGVTQTPRYLIKTRGQQVTLSCSPISGHRSVSWYQQTPGQGLQFLFEYFSETQRNKGNFPGRFSGRQFSNSRSEMNVSTLELGDSALYLCASSSSRAGAYNTEAFFGQGTRLTVV.

The V gene is TRBV10-3, the J gene TRBJ2-6; 7 bases agree with TRBD1. This CDR3 is built from 17 residues. V lost 6 bases to trimming and J lost 0 bases; unmatched junction nucleotides: 8. Germline V CDR1 and CDR2: ENHRY, SYGVKD. The CDR3 spells CAISRGQISSGANVLTF. The DNA of the CDR3 is TGTGCCATCAGCAGGGGACAGATTAGCTCTGGGGCCAACGTCCTGACTTTC.

This chain uses TRBV19 with TRBJ1-2, with D tentatively TRBD1 (5 bases). Germline CDR1 and CDR2: LNHDA and SQIVND (reference sequence). V shed 7 bases and J shed 7 bases, with 19 bases lying between them. The length of the CDR3 is 14 residues. The CDR3 nucleotides read TGTGCCAGTACCTCGCTGGATCGGGGGATTGGCTACACCTTC. Translating it yields CASTSLDRGIGYTF.

The chain combines TRBV5-4 with TRBJ1-3; 7 bases map to TRBD1. Germline lookup yields CDR1 SGHNT and CDR2 YYREEE (reference sequence). The V and J ends lost 3 bases and 7 bases, in that order; junction bases with no gene match: 4. The length of the CDR3 is 13 residues. In DNA form, the CDR3 reads TGTGCCAGCAGCTCACCACAGGGGAACACCATATATTTT. Amino acid sequence: CASSSPQGNTIYF.

This chain connects TRBV27 to TRBJ2-2; 7 bases line up with TRBD2. CDR3 length equals 14 residues. The V gene end was trimmed by 6 bases and the J gene end by 3 bases; junction bases not matched to a gene: 4. Per the germline V gene, CDR1 is MNHEY and CDR2 is SMNVEV (reference sequence). CDR3 coding DNA: TGTGCCAGCAGAGCGGGGAGCTACACCGGGGAGCTGTTTTTT. Translating gives CASRAGSYTGELFF.

CDR3 coding DNA: TGCGCCAGCAGCCAAGATCTTCAAGCTAACTATGGCTACACCTTC. This gives the protein CASSQDLQANYGYTF. The rearrangement joins TRBV4-1 to TRBJ1-2; D is uncertain. The germline V gene has CDR1 MGHRA and CDR2 YSYEKL. V was clipped by 0 bases and J by 0 bases, with 8 bases between them. The CDR3 is 15 residues long.

The genes are TRBV27 and TRBJ1-2, with 7 nucleotides matching TRBD1. V was pared by 5 bases and J by 2 bases, with 5 bases of the junction left unmatched. Germline CDR1 reads MNHEY; CDR2 reads SMNVEV (reference sequence). This CDR3 region has 14 residues. For the CDR3, the DNA is TGTGCCAGCAGTCCCTTGACAGGGAACTATGGCTACACCTTC. It yields the protein CASSPLTGNYGYTF.

This chain uses TRBV5-5 with TRBJ1-6; D remains ambiguous. Germline V gene lookup returns CDR1 SGHKS and CDR2 YYEKEE (reference sequence). The CDR3 is made up of 14 amino acids. Trimming removed 2 bases from V and 4 bases from J, with 7 bases in between. This CDR3 is CASSLDAYNSPLHF. The DNA of the CDR3 is TGTGCCAGCAGCTTAGACGCATATAATTCACCCCTCCACTTT.

The chain employs TRBV5-5 and TRBJ2-2; 11 bases are a match to TRBD2. Trimming at V came to 0 bases and at J to 5 bases, leaving 15 bases not matched to a gene. Germline-derived CDR1 and CDR2 are SGHKS and YYEKEE (reference sequence). CDR3 length: 20 residues. The CDR3 reads CASSLAIKGTSGPGTGELFF. The DNA for the CDR3 is TGTGCCAGCAGCTTGGCAATTAAGGGGACTAGCGGCCCGGGAACCGGGGAGCTGTTTTTT.

Here the CDR3 reads CASSRGASNTEAFF. The CDR3 nucleotides read TGCGCCAGCAGCCGAGGAGCCTCGAACACTGAAGCTTTCTTT. This chain uses TRBV4-3 with TRBJ1-1, with unresolved D. The CDR3 consists of 14 residues. V lost 4 bases and J lost 1, with 10 bases in between. The germline V gene has CDR1 LGHNA and CDR2 YSLEER.

V and J are TRBV19 and TRBJ1-2; D is possibly TRBD1 (5 bases). The CDR3 is made up of 14 amino acids. The germline V gene encodes CDR1 LNHDA and CDR2 SQIVND (reference sequence). The V and J ends lost 6 bases and 4 bases respectively, with 15 bases between them. This CDR3 reads CASSTLTTGYGYTF. CDR3 nucleotides: TGTGCCAGTAGCACCCTCACCACAGGCTATGGCTACACCTTC. The whole variable domain, filled in from reference TRBV19 and TRBJ1-2, reads DGGITQSPKYLFRKEGQNVTLSCEQNLNHDAMYWYRQDPGQGLRLIYYSQIVNDFQKGDIAEGYSVSREKKESFPLTVTSAQKNPTAFYLCASSTLTTGYGYTFGSGTRLTVV.

The chain combines TRBV28 with TRBJ1-1, with D maybe TRBD1 (5 bases). The CDR3 has 13 amino acids. Trimming cost V 3 bases and J 5 bases, with 10 bases left between them. Germline V gene sequence: CDR1 MDHEN, CDR2 SYDVKM. CDR3 sequence (DNA): TGTGCCAGCAGTTTGCAGGGATGGACTGAAGCTTTCTTT. Its translation: CASSLQGWTEAFF.

Here the CDR3 DNA reads TGTGCCAGCAGCGCCCGACTAGCGGGAAGTACCGGGGAGCTGTTTTTT. This codes for CASSARLAGSTGELFF. This chain connects TRBV11-3 to TRBJ2-2; 11 bases match TRBD2. J was trimmed by 5 bases and V by 5 bases; bases with no gene match: 7. The V gene's germline CDR1 is SGHNT and CDR2 YENEEA. The CDR3 loop spans 16 amino acids.